These 30 T cell receptor beta chains share one sample of origin, sequenced in a study of graft-versus-host responses after intestinal transplantation. Co-plated with 200,000 CFSE-labeled responder cells were 200,000 irradiated, violet-dye-labeled stimulator cells. Data came from immunoSEQ multiplex PCR; TCRdb stores just in-frame clones and leaves some out. The sample carries 20,000 to 25,000 clones, about a third recorded once. The specimen comprised alloreactive CD8+ T cells from a mixed lymphocyte reaction culture, sampled before intestinal transplant. Indicated subset: CFSE-low proliferating T cells sorted from roughly six-day pre-transplant mixed lymphocyte reaction (GvH or HvG direction). The receptor source for this set is a human patient who received an intestinal transplant.

J is TRBJ2-3 and V is TRBV7-9; 8 bases map to TRBD2. V trimming: 3 bases; J trimming: 0 bases; junction bases outside the gene matches: 14. This CDR3 is built from 19 residues. CDR1 and CDR2 from the germline V gene are SEHNR and FQNEAQ (reference sequence). In DNA form, the CDR3 reads TGTGCCAGCAGCTTTCCCTTTCTCGCTAGCGGGTCTAGCACAGATACGCAGTATTTT. Protein product: CASSFPFLASGSSTDTQYF.

The count of this clone is one. The chain has TRBV18 and TRBJ1-3; D not certain. The germline V gene has CDR1 KGHSH and CDR2 LQKENI. The CDR3 loop spans 15 amino acids. V dropped 1 base and J dropped 4 bases, with 11 bases sitting between them. CDR3 sequence: CASSPLVEGGNTIYF. The CDR3 DNA reads as TGTGCCAGCTCACCACTGGTAGAGGGAGGAAACACCATATATTTT.

This clone has a handful of counts. The chain has TRBV7-3 and TRBJ2-1; the D is unclear. Germline values: CDR1 SGHTA, CDR2 FQGTGA. The germline V and J ends were trimmed by 3 bases and 8 bases, with 2 bases remaining between them. This CDR3 comprises 10 residues. The chain's CDR3 is CASSFHEQFF. The CDR3 bases are TGTGCCAGCAGCTTCCATGAGCAGTTCTTC.

The chain links TRBV6-1 to TRBJ2-7; 7 bases align to TRBD1. With 5 bases clipped from V and 5 bases from J, the junction kept 9 bases outside the gene matches. This CDR3 region has 14 residues. Germline assignment: CDR1 MNHNS and CDR2 SASEGT. This chain's CDR3 is CASSSGTVVHEQYF. As DNA, the CDR3 is TGTGCCAGCAGTTCCGGGACAGTTGTTCACGAGCAGTACTTC.

This clone turned up a few times. The V call is TRBV7-3, the J call TRBJ1-2, with unresolved D. The V end lost 2 bases, the J end lost 2 bases, and 12 bases lay between the germline ends. CDR3 length: 15 amino acids. Germline V CDR1 and CDR2: SGHTA, FQGTGA. CDR3 nucleotides: TGTGCCAGCAGCTTATTCGGCAAGGTGAACTATGGCTACACCTTC. It codes for CASSLFGKVNYGYTF.

By share of the sample, this clone is medium-sized. The chain is built from TRBV5-1 and TRBJ2-7; D gene unclear. Germline lookup yields CDR1 SGHRS and CDR2 YFSETQ. With 2 bases removed from V and 0 bases from J, the gap between germline ends came to 9 bases. This CDR3 region has 14 residues. As DNA, the CDR3 is TGCGCCAGCAGCTTAGGGATGGGCTCCTACGAGCAGTACTTC. Translated: CASSLGMGSYEQYF.

This CDR3 reads CASSLGGGYEQYF. CDR3 sequence (DNA): TGTGCCAGCAGCTTAGGCGGGGGTTACGAGCAGTACTTC. V gene TRBV7-9 combines with J gene TRBJ2-7, with 7 bases lining up with TRBD2. In germline, CDR1 is SEHNR, CDR2 FQNEAQ (reference sequence). This CDR3 is 13 amino acids long. The V segment lost 1 base and the J segment 4 bases; nucleotides outside the gene matches: 1.

The sample holds a few counts of this clone. The rearrangement uses TRBV2 and TRBJ2-7; D may correspond to TRBD1 or TRBD2 (5 bases each). CDR3 length: 10 residues. V was shortened by 11 bases and J by 1 base, with 6 bases between the two germline ends. Germline assignment: CDR1 SNHLY and CDR2 FYNNEI. The CDR3, as DNA: TGTGCCGGGGGTTCCTACGAGCAGTACTTC. Encoded protein: CAGGSYEQYF.

The chain joins TRBV5-6 to TRBJ2-2; TRBD2 might be the D (5 bases). The CDR3 runs to 14 residues. In germline, CDR1 is SGHDT, CDR2 YYEEEE. V was trimmed by 0 bases and J by 7 bases, leaving 10 bases between them. CDR3: CASSLVSGSGELFF. The CDR3 DNA reads TGTGCCAGCAGCTTGGTGTCGGGGAGCGGGGAGCTGTTTTTT.

In its sample, this clone was seen a few times. V gene TRBV7-3 combines with J gene TRBJ2-7; 7 bases map to TRBD2. Trimming removed 4 bases from V and 4 bases from J; junction bases left unmatched: 10. The CDR3 covers 15 residues. Germline assignment: CDR1 SGHTA and CDR2 FQGTGA. The DNA of the CDR3 is TGTGCCAGCAGCTCTACCGCGCGGGAGAGATACGAGCAGTACTTC. This codes for CASSSTARERYEQYF.

This chain joins TRBV11-3 and TRBJ1-1; 7 positions match TRBD1. CDR3 length: 15 amino acids. From germline, CDR1 is SGHNT and CDR2 YENEEA. The J segment lost 0 bases and the V segment lost 2 bases, leaving 3 bases of the junction unmatched. CDR3 DNA: TGTGCCAGCAGCTTATCACAGGGGTTGAACACTGAAGCTTTCTTT. Translation: CASSLSQGLNTEAFF.

In its sample, this clone was seen a few times. The chain employs TRBV5-6 and TRBJ2-2; perhaps D is TRBD1 or TRBD2 (5 bases each). The CDR3 runs to 11 residues. The ends were cut back, 7 bases at V and 12 bases at J, with 13 bases in the middle. The germline V gene has CDR1 SGHDT and CDR2 YYEEEE. CDR3 DNA: TGTGCCAGCCTCGGGGCGGGCAAGCTGTTTTTT. This gives the protein CASLGAGKLFF.

There are a few counts of this clone. This sequence joins TRBV29-1 and TRBJ2-5, with 14 bases identical to TRBD2. The CDR3 has 17 residues. Looked up from germline, CDR1 is SQVTM and CDR2 is ANQGSEA. The junction had 10 bases not matched to a gene; V was cut back by 4 bases and J by 3 bases. The CDR3 coding sequence is TGCAGCGTTGTAAGGGGGACTAGCGGGGGCCCCGAAGAGACCCAGTACTTC. Its protein is CSVVRGTSGGPEETQYF.

In its sample, this clone was seen a few times. The chain joins TRBV27 to TRBJ2-7; D may be TRBD2 (5 bases). Trimming took 6 bases from V and 2 from J, leaving 8 bases between them. The CDR3 loop spans 12 amino acids. CDR1 and CDR2 (germline): MNHEY, SMNVEV (reference sequence). CDR3 sequence (DNA): TGTGCCAGCAGCCCTAGCCCCTACGAGCAGTACTTC. Translating gives CASSPSPYEQYF.

The CDR3 bases are TGTGCCAGCAGTTTAAAGGGCGGAGGCACTGAAGCTTTCTTT. Protein product: CASSLKGGGTEAFF. This chain links TRBV27 with TRBJ1-1; D is uncertain. Germline V gene sequence: CDR1 MNHEY, CDR2 SMNVEV (reference sequence). Trimming removed 2 bases from V and 4 bases from J, with 11 bases in between. The CDR3 sequence is 14 residues long.

The genes are TRBV11-2 and TRBJ2-7; maybe TRBD1 (5 bases). Trimming took off 5 bases at V and 3 bases at J, with 8 bases between the two ends. The CDR3 contains 12 residues. Germline CDR1 SGHAT, CDR2 FQNNGV. This chain's CDR3 is CASSETDYEQYF. The CDR3, as DNA: TGTGCCAGCAGCGAGACAGACTACGAGCAGTACTTC.

V and J are TRBV7-9 and TRBJ2-7; D not resolved. The CDR3 is made up of 13 amino acids. Germline loops: CDR1 SEHNR, CDR2 FQNEAQ (reference sequence). V lost 0 bases and J 6 bases, leaving 9 bases between the germline ends. This CDR3 reads CASSLAVLGEQYF. In DNA form, the CDR3 reads TGTGCCAGCAGCTTAGCGGTATTAGGCGAGCAGTACTTC. The whole variable domain, remainder taken from reference TRBV7-9 and TRBJ2-7, is DTGVSQNPRHKITKRGQNVTFRCDPISEHNRLYWYRQTLGQGPEFLTYFQNEAQLEKSRLLSDRFSAERPKGSFSTLEIQRTEQGDSAMYLCASSLAVLGEQYFGPGTRLTVT.

This clone is a singleton in its sample. The chain employs TRBV6-5 and TRBJ2-7; D may be TRBD2 (5 bases). This CDR3 region has 14 residues. V was clipped by 6 bases and J by 4 bases, with 16 bases between them. The germline V gene has CDR1 MNHEY and CDR2 SVGAGI. Written as DNA, the CDR3 is TGTGCCAGCAGCCTACTTTGGACTTCGTACGAGCAGTACTTC. Translation: CASSLLWTSYEQYF.

This clone was observed a handful of times. The chain joins TRBV19 to TRBJ2-7; a weak D match, TRBD2 (6 bases). The germline V gene encodes CDR1 LNHDA and CDR2 SQIVND (reference sequence). Deletions cut 6 bases from V and 4 bases from J, with 13 bases between. The CDR3 is made up of 13 amino acids. The DNA of the CDR3 is TGTGCCAGTAGCTTACTAGCAGATTACGAGCAGTACTTC. This gives the protein CASSLLADYEQYF.

This chain connects TRBV2 to TRBJ1-2; no clear D. The germline CDR1 and CDR2 sequences are SNHLY and FYNNEI. The CDR3 totals 13 residues. Deletions cut 8 bases from V and 4 bases from J, with 14 bases between. This CDR3 reads CASFGEPAYGYTF. In nucleotides, the CDR3 is TGTGCCAGCTTCGGGGAGCCCGCCTATGGCTACACCTTC.

The chain joins TRBV25-1 to TRBJ2-4; D gene unclear. The CDR3 consists of 15 residues. V lost 1 base and J lost 0, with 7 bases in between. Looked up from germline, CDR1 is MGHDK and CDR2 is SYGVNS. The CDR3 region has the DNA TGTGCCAGCAGTGAATGTGGCAGAGCCAAAAACATTCAGTACTTC. It specifies CASSECGRAKNIQYF. Variable domain in full (rest from reference TRBV25-1 and TRBJ2-4): EADIYQTPRYLVIGTGKKITLECSQTMGHDKMYWYQQDPGMELHLIHYSYGVNSTEKGDLSSESTVSRIRTEHFPLTLESARPSHTSQYLCASSECGRAKNIQYFGAGTRLSVL.

This clone was seen only a few times. This could be a read error, since a much larger clone is one nucleotide away. The rearrangement joins TRBV4-2 to TRBJ2-1; 10 bases are a match to TRBD1. Germline V gene sequence: CDR1 LGHNA, CDR2 YNFKEQ. This CDR3 comprises 15 residues. The V segment lost 1 base and the J segment 9 bases; nucleotides outside the gene matches: 6. The CDR3 sequence: CASSQGQGAFGEQFF. CDR3 nucleotide sequence: TGTGCCAGCAGCCAAGGACAGGGGGCATTTGGTGAGCAGTTCTTC.

This clone was seen only a few times. J is TRBJ1-2 and V is TRBV7-6; D possibly corresponds to TRBD1 (6 bases). CDR3 length: 14 residues. Trimming removed 7 bases at V and 3 bases at J, with 15 bases between. The germline CDR1 and CDR2 sequences are SGHVS and FNYEAQ. As DNA, the CDR3 is TGTGCCAGCACGCAAACCCCAGGGGACTATGGCTACACCTTC. This encodes CASTQTPGDYGYTF.

This clone was recorded a few times. The chain carries TRBV6-6 and TRBJ2-7, with D tentatively TRBD1 (6 bases). The V end was cut by 4 bases, the J end by 1 base, with 14 bases between. CDR1 and CDR2 (germline): MNHNY, SVGAGI (reference sequence). The CDR3 sequence is 15 residues long. The CDR3 coding sequence is TGTGCCAGCAGTTTATGGGTAGGGGGATCCTACGAGCAGTACTTC. This translates into CASSLWVGGSYEQYF.

This clone was seen more than once but under ten times. The CDR3 DNA sequence: TGTGCCAGCAGCTCCCTGGGAGGTTTGAAAGGCGAGCAGTACTTC. Protein sequence: CASSSLGGLKGEQYF. V is TRBV11-2 and J is TRBJ2-7, with a weak D call TRBD2 (6 bases). CDR1 is SGHAT and CDR2 is FQNNGV in the germline V gene. The V and J ends lost 4 bases and 6 bases respectively, with 19 bases between them. The CDR3 spans 15 residues. The full variable domain, with the rest looked up from reference TRBV11-2 and TRBJ2-7, is EAGVAQSPRYKIIEKRQSVAFWCNPISGHATLYWYQQILGQGPKLLIQFQNNGVVDDSQLPKDRFSAERLKGVDSTLKIQPAKLEDSAVYLCASSSLGGLKGEQYFGPGTRLTVT.

This clone has more than one count but fewer than ten. The chain recombines TRBV7-2 with TRBJ2-7; 9 bases agree with TRBD1. CDR3 length: 15 residues. J gave up 5 bases and V 5 bases, and 10 bases lay outside the gene matches. The V gene's germline CDR1 is SGHTA and CDR2 FQGNSA. Here the CDR3 DNA reads TGTGCCAGCAGCACACACCGGGACAGGGACCACGAGCAGTACTTC. Protein sequence: CASSTHRDRDHEQYF.

V gene TRBV6-1 combines with J gene TRBJ2-3; D is possibly TRBD2 (6 bases). V lost 5 bases to trimming and J lost 6 bases, with 9 bases between them. The CDR3 runs 12 residues. Germline V gives CDR1 MNHNS, CDR2 SASEGT. Here the CDR3 DNA reads TGTGCCAGCAGTTCAGCGGGCGATACGCAGTATTTT. Protein sequence: CASSSAGDTQYF.

This chain uses TRBV7-9 with TRBJ2-1; 9 bases align to TRBD2. J was trimmed by 3 bases and V by 1 base; bases with no gene match: 4. The germline gives CDR1 SEHNR, CDR2 FQNEAQ (reference sequence). This CDR3 is built from 16 residues. The CDR3 DNA is TGTGCCAGCAGCTTAGAAGCGGGAGGCTTCTACAATGAGCAGTTCTTC. It specifies CASSLEAGGFYNEQFF.

The chain employs TRBV19 and TRBJ2-1, with D tentatively TRBD1 (6 bases). Germline CDR1 is LNHDA and CDR2 is SQIVND (reference sequence). Trimming removed 2 bases at V and 6 bases at J, with 11 bases between. The CDR3 consists of 14 residues. CDR3: CASSIIPDSNEQFF. The CDR3 coding sequence is TGTGCCAGTAGTATAATCCCGGACAGCAATGAGCAGTTCTTC.

This clone has only a few counts. The J gene is TRBJ2-1, the V gene TRBV5-6; 11 nucleotides line up with TRBD2. This CDR3 contains 16 residues. V shed 1 base, J shed 8 bases, and the junction held 8 bases outside the gene matches. Germline CDR1 reads SGHDT; CDR2 reads YYEEEE. The CDR3 DNA reads TGTGCCAGCAGCTTGTATCGTAGCGGGGGGGTCTATGAGCAGTTCTTC. This sequence encodes CASSLYRSGGVYEQFF.